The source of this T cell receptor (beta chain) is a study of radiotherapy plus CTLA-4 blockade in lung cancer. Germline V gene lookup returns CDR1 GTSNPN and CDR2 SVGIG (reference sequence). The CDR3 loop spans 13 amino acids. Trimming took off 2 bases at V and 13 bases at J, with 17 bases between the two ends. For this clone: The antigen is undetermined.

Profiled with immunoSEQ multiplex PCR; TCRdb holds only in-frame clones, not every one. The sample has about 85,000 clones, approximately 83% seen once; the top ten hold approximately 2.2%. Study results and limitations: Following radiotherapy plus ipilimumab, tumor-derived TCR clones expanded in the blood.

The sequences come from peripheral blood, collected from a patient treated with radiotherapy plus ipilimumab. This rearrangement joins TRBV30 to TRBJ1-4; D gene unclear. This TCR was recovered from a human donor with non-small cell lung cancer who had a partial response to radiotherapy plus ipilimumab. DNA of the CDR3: TGTGCCTGGAGTCTAACCGGGCCGCGGGGACTGTTTTTT. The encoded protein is CAWSLTGPRGLFF.